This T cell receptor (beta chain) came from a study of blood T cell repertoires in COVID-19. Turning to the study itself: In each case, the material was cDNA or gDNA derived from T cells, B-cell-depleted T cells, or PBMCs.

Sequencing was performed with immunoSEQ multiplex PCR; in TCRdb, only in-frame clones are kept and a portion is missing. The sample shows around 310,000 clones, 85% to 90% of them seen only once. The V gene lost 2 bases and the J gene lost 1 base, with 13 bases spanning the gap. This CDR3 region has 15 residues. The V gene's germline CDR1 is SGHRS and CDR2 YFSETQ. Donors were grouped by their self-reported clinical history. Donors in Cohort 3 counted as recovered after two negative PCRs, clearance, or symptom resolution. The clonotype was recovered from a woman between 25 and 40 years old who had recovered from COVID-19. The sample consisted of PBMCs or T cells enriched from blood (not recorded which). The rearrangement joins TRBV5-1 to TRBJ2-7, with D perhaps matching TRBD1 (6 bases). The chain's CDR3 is CASSLQMGHSYEQYF. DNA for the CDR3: TGCGCCAGCAGCTTACAGATGGGACATTCCTACGAGCAGTACTTC.